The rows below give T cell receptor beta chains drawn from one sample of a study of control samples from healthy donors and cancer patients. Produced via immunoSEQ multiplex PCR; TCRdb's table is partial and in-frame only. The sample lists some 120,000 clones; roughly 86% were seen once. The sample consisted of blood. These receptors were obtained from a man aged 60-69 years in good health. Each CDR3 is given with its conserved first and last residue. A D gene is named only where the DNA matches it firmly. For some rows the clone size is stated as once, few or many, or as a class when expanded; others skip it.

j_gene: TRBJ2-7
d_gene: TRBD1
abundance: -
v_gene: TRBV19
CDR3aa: CASRRQGTYEQYF
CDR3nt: TGTGCCAGTAGAAGACAGGGTACCTACGAGCAGTACTTC

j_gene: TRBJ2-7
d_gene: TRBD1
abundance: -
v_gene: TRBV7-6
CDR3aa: CASSSTGQDSYEQYF
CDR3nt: TGTGCCAGCAGCTCAACGGGACAGGATTCCTACGAGCAGTACTTC

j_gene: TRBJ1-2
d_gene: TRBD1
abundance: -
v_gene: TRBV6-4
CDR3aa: CASSEETTGTHGYTF
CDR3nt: TGTGCCAGCAGTGAAGAAACGACAGGGACTCATGGCTACACCTTC

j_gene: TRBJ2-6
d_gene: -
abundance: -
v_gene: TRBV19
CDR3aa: CASSIDSPVGSGANVLTF
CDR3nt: TGTGCCAGTAGTATAGATTCGCCGGTTGGGTCCGGGGCCAACGTCCTGACTTTC

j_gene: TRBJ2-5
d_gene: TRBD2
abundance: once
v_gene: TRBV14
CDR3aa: CASSQESGGGEETQYF
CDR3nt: TGTGCCAGCAGCCAAGAAAGCGGGGGAGGTGAGGAGACCCAGTACTTC

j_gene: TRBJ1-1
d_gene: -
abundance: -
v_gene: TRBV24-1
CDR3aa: CATSDSRGRSTEAFF
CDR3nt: TGTGCCACCAGTGATTCAAGGGGCCGGTCGACTGAAGCTTTCTTT

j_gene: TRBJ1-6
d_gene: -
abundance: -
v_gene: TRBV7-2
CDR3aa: CASSLESGSHNSPLHF
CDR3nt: TGTGCCAGCAGCTTAGAATCAGGCAGTCATAATTCACCCCTCCACTTT

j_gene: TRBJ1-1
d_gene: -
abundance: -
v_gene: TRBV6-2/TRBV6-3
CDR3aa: CASSYRAYGNTEAFF
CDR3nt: TGTGCCAGCAGTTATAGGGCCTACGGGAACACTGAAGCTTTCTTT

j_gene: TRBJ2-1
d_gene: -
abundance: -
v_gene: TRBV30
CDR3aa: CAWSVWAGPYNEQFF
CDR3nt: TGTGCCTGGAGTGTATGGGCAGGGCCCTACAATGAGCAGTTCTTC

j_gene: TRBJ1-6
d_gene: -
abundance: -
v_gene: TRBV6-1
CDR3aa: CASSELGHSPLHF
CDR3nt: TGTGCCAGCAGTGAACTAGGACATTCACCCCTCCACTTT

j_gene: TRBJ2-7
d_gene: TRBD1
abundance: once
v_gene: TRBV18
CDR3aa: CASSRDRGTYEQYF
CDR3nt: TGTGCCAGCTCACGGGACAGGGGTACCTACGAGCAGTACTTC

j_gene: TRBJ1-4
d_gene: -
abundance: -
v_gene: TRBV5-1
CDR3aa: CASRVLNEKLFF
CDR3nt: TGCGCCAGCAGGGTTCTTAATGAAAAACTGTTTTTT

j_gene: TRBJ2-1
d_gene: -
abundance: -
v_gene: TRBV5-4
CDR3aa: CASSPNILRGNEQFF
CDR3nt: TGTGCCAGCAGCCCGAACATTTTGCGCGGTAATGAGCAGTTCTTC

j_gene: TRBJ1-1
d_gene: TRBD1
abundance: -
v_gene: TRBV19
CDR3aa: CASRMTGGNTEAFF
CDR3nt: TGTGCCAGTAGAATGACAGGGGGGAACACTGAAGCTTTCTTT

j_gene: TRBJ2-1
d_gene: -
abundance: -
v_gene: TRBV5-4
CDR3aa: CASSFVSQRGNEQFF
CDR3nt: TGTGCCAGCAGCTTCGTCTCCCAGAGGGGCAATGAGCAGTTCTTC

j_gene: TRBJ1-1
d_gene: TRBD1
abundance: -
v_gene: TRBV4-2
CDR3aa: CASSWTGSVENTEAFF
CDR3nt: TGTGCCAGCAGCTGGACAGGGTCGGTCGAGAACACTGAAGCTTTCTTT

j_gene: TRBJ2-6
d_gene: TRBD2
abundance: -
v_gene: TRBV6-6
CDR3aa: CASSHGAGGTSGANVLTF
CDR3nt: TGTGCCAGCAGTCACGGCGCGGGGGGCACCTCTGGGGCCAACGTCCTGACTTTC

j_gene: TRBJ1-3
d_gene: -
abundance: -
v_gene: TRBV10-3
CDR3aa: CAIKTGSGPGNTIYF
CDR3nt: TGTGCCATCAAAACAGGGAGTGGACCTGGAAACACCATATATTTT

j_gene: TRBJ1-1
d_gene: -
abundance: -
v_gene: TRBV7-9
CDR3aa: CASSWQGTTEAFF
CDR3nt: TGTGCCAGCAGCTGGCAGGGTACCACTGAAGCTTTCTTT

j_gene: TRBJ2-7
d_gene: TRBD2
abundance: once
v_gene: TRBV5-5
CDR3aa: CASSVGLAGVSYEQYF
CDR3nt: TGTGCCAGCAGCGTGGGACTAGCGGGGGTTTCCTACGAGCAGTACTTC

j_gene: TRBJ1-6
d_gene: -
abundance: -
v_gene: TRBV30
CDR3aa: CAWTGHTNSPLHF
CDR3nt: TGTGCCTGGACGGGACACACTAATTCACCCCTCCACTTT

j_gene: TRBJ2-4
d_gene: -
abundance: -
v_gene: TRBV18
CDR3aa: CASSPLGGLNIQYF
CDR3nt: TGTGCCAGCTCACCACTTGGGGGGCTTAACATTCAGTACTTC

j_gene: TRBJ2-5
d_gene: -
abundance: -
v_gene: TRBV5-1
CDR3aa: CASSLRPGPETQYF
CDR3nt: TGCGCCAGCAGCTTGAGGCCCGGGCCGGAGACCCAGTACTTC

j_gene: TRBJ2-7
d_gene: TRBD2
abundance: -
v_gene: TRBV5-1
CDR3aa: CASSPRQGGLAGPYEQYF
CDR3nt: TGCGCCAGCAGTCCCCGACAGGGAGGACTAGCGGGGCCCTACGAGCAGTACTTC

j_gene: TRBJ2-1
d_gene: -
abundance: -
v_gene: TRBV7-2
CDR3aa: CASSSPAETLYNEQFF
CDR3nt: TGTGCCAGCAGCTCCCCAGCGGAGACTCTCTACAATGAGCAGTTCTTC

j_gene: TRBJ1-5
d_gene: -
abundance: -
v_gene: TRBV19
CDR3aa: CASRKSQAPDQPQHF
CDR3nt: TGTGCCAGTAGGAAATCTCAGGCCCCCGATCAGCCCCAGCATTTT

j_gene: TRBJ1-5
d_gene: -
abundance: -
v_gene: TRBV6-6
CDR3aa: CASSYMDSNQPQHF
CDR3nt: TGTGCCAGCAGTTATATGGACAGTAACCAGCCCCAGCATTTT

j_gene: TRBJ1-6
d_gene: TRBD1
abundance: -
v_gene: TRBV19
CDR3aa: CASSIHDRGPNSPLHF
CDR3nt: TGTGCCAGTAGTATCCACGACAGGGGACCCAATTCACCCCTCCACTTT

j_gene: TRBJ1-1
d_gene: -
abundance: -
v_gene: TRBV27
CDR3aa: CASSFRGNTEAFF
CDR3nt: TGTGCCAGCAGTTTTCGGGGGAACACTGAAGCTTTCTTT

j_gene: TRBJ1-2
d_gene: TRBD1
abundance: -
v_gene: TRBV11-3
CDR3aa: CASSSPLQGNYGYTF
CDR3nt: TGTGCCAGCAGCTCCCCCCTACAGGGGAACTATGGCTACACCTTC

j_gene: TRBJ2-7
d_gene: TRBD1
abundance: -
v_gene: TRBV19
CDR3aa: CASGQGANPTYEQYF
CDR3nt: TGTGCCTCCGGACAGGGGGCAAACCCAACCTACGAGCAGTACTTC

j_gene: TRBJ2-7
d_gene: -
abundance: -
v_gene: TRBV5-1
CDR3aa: CASSLGVGGASSYEQYF
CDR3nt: TGCGCCAGCAGCTTGGGGGTCGGGGGCGCTTCCTCCTACGAGCAGTACTTC

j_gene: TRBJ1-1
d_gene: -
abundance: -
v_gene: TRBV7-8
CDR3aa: CASSFSGNGAFF
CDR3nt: TGTGCCAGCAGCTTTTCGGGGAATGGAGCTTTCTTT

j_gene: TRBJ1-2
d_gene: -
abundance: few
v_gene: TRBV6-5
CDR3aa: CASSYSSNYGYTF
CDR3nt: TGTGCCAGCAGTTACTCGAGTAACTATGGCTACACCTTC